These T cell receptor beta chains were read from a single sample in a study of T cell changes during pregnancy in multiple sclerosis. The assay was immunoSEQ multiplex PCR, and TCRdb's table has in-frame clones only and misses some. Of tens of thousands of clones in the sample, roughly 90% are singletons; the top ten hold approximately 1.5%. This specimen was peripheral blood, taken in the third trimester of pregnancy. The receptors come from a female donor with multiple sclerosis, enrolled in a pregnancy study. Both conserved end residues are part of each CDR3. Fields, in order: D gene, V gene, J gene, clone size, CDR3 protein, CDR3 DNA. The D gene is left open where the match is weak. The size of a clone is reported for some rows only, either as once, few or many, or as a class for expanded clones.

D gene: TRBD1
V gene: TRBV6-1
J gene: TRBJ1-6
clone size: NA
CDR3 protein: CASSEMPLTGGKLYNSPLHF
CDR3 DNA: TGTGCCAGCAGTGAAATGCCCCTTACAGGGGGCAAACTATATAATTCACCCCTCCACTTT

D gene: TRBD1
V gene: TRBV19
J gene: TRBJ2-1
clone size: NA
CDR3 protein: CASRARTGGYNEQFF
CDR3 DNA: TGTGCCAGTAGAGCCCGGACAGGCGGATACAATGAGCAGTTCTTC

D gene: TRBD2
V gene: TRBV5-4
J gene: TRBJ2-7
clone size: NA
CDR3 protein: CASSSGGYEQYF
CDR3 DNA: TGTGCCAGCAGTAGCGGGGGTTACGAGCAGTACTTC

D gene: NA
V gene: TRBV27
J gene: TRBJ1-4
clone size: NA
CDR3 protein: CASSLRGHNEKLFF
CDR3 DNA: TGTGCCAGCAGTTTGCGCGGGCATAATGAAAAACTGTTTTTT

D gene: TRBD2
V gene: TRBV29-1
J gene: TRBJ2-1
clone size: NA
CDR3 protein: CSVDSWSSGRNEQFF
CDR3 DNA: TGCAGCGTTGATAGTTGGTCTAGCGGGCGAAATGAGCAGTTCTTC

D gene: TRBD1
V gene: TRBV5-1
J gene: TRBJ1-6
clone size: NA
CDR3 protein: CASSPRQGATYNSPLHF
CDR3 DNA: TGCGCCAGCAGCCCAAGACAGGGGGCAACCTATAATTCACCCCTCCACTTT

D gene: NA
V gene: TRBV6-5
J gene: TRBJ2-7
clone size: NA
CDR3 protein: CASRRHVGYEQYF
CDR3 DNA: TGTGCCAGCAGACGACATGTTGGATACGAGCAGTACTTC

D gene: TRBD1
V gene: TRBV10-3
J gene: TRBJ1-2
clone size: NA
CDR3 protein: CAIRMDRAHGYTF
CDR3 DNA: TGTGCCATCAGGATGGACAGGGCCCATGGCTACACCTTC

D gene: TRBD1
V gene: TRBV6-5
J gene: TRBJ1-2
clone size: NA
CDR3 protein: CASSYRDRINYGYTF
CDR3 DNA: TGTGCCAGCAGTTACCGGGACAGGATCAATTATGGCTACACCTTC

D gene: NA
V gene: TRBV7-8
J gene: TRBJ2-1
clone size: NA
CDR3 protein: CASSLGGSVNEQFF
CDR3 DNA: TGTGCCAGCAGCTTGGGGGGTTCGGTAAATGAGCAGTTCTTC

D gene: TRBD2
V gene: TRBV6-6
J gene: TRBJ2-1
clone size: NA
CDR3 protein: CASSVTTSGGAEEQFF
CDR3 DNA: TGTGCCAGCAGCGTTACTACTAGCGGGGGGGCTGAGGAGCAGTTCTTC

D gene: TRBD2
V gene: TRBV10-3
J gene: TRBJ2-1
clone size: NA
CDR3 protein: CAISSGGTNEQFF
CDR3 DNA: TGTGCCATCAGTAGCGGGGGGACCAATGAGCAGTTCTTC

D gene: TRBD1
V gene: TRBV11-2
J gene: TRBJ1-6
clone size: NA
CDR3 protein: CASSSYRGRRETPLHF
CDR3 DNA: TGTGCCAGCAGCTCGTACAGGGGAAGGCGTGAAACACCCCTCCACTTT

D gene: NA
V gene: TRBV4-1
J gene: TRBJ1-5
clone size: once
CDR3 protein: CASSQAFTGDYSNQPQHF
CDR3 DNA: TGCGCCAGCAGCCAAGCGTTCACCGGAGACTATAGCAATCAGCCCCAGCATTTT

D gene: TRBD1
V gene: TRBV10-1
J gene: TRBJ2-7
clone size: NA
CDR3 protein: CASSESTGKSEQYF
CDR3 DNA: TGCGCCAGCAGTGAGTCGACAGGGAAGTCGGAGCAGTACTTC

D gene: NA
V gene: TRBV18
J gene: TRBJ1-5
clone size: few
CDR3 protein: CASSQGGEQPQHF
CDR3 DNA: TGTGCCAGCTCTCAAGGGGGGGAACAGCCCCAGCATTTT

D gene: TRBD1
V gene: TRBV6-6
J gene: TRBJ2-4
clone size: NA
CDR3 protein: CASSYTPSQGVDIQYF
CDR3 DNA: TGTGCCAGCAGTTACACCCCCTCACAGGGGGTGGACATTCAGTACTTC

D gene: TRBD2
V gene: TRBV5-1
J gene: TRBJ2-5
clone size: NA
CDR3 protein: CASSLAPAGGLQETQYF
CDR3 DNA: TGCGCCAGCAGCTTGGCCCCAGCGGGGGGCCTCCAAGAGACCCAGTACTTC

D gene: TRBD1
V gene: TRBV9
J gene: TRBJ2-5
clone size: NA
CDR3 protein: CASSVSNRGHQETQYF
CDR3 DNA: TGTGCCAGCAGCGTCTCTAACAGGGGACACCAAGAGACCCAGTACTTC

D gene: TRBD2
V gene: TRBV4-2
J gene: TRBJ2-1
clone size: NA
CDR3 protein: CASSQAASGGAGGNEQFF
CDR3 DNA: TGTGCCAGCAGCCAAGCTGCTAGCGGGGGGGCCGGTGGGAATGAGCAGTTCTTC

D gene: TRBD2
V gene: TRBV2
J gene: TRBJ2-7
clone size: NA
CDR3 protein: CASSLGLATTHEQYF
CDR3 DNA: TGTGCCAGCAGTCTGGGACTAGCCACGACCCACGAGCAGTACTTC

D gene: TRBD2
V gene: TRBV5-1
J gene: TRBJ2-5
clone size: NA
CDR3 protein: CASSQPGTTTQYF
CDR3 DNA: TGCGCCAGCAGTCAACCCGGGACTACGACCCAGTACTTC

D gene: NA
V gene: TRBV5-4
J gene: TRBJ1-1
clone size: NA
CDR3 protein: CASSFDTVTEAFF
CDR3 DNA: TGTGCCAGCAGCTTCGACACGGTTACTGAAGCTTTCTTT

D gene: NA
V gene: TRBV7-8
J gene: TRBJ2-1
clone size: NA
CDR3 protein: CASSLNWWTADNEQFF
CDR3 DNA: TGTGCCAGCAGCTTAAATTGGTGGACAGCGGACAATGAGCAGTTCTTC

D gene: TRBD1
V gene: TRBV6-6
J gene: TRBJ1-1
clone size: NA
CDR3 protein: CASSYRDRGTEAFF
CDR3 DNA: TGTGCCAGCAGTTACAGGGACAGAGGCACTGAAGCTTTCTTT

D gene: NA
V gene: TRBV4-3
J gene: TRBJ2-5
clone size: NA
CDR3 protein: CASSQAGGETQYF
CDR3 DNA: TGCGCCAGCAGCCAAGCAGGAGGAGAGACCCAGTACTTC

D gene: NA
V gene: TRBV7-2
J gene: TRBJ1-4
clone size: NA
CDR3 protein: CASSPQFGSGEKLFF
CDR3 DNA: TGTGCCAGCAGCCCCCAGTTCGGGTCCGGCGAAAAACTGTTTTTT

D gene: NA
V gene: TRBV27
J gene: TRBJ1-1
clone size: NA
CDR3 protein: CASSIHPRGTEAFF
CDR3 DNA: TGTGCCAGCAGTATCCACCCTCGGGGGACTGAAGCTTTCTTT

D gene: NA
V gene: TRBV18
J gene: TRBJ1-1
clone size: NA
CDR3 protein: CASSQSTGSTEAFF
CDR3 DNA: TGTGCCAGCTCCCAATCAACAGGGAGCACTGAAGCTTTCTTT

D gene: NA
V gene: TRBV30
J gene: TRBJ2-5
clone size: NA
CDR3 protein: CAWSGGPGRGTQYF
CDR3 DNA: TGTGCCTGGAGTGGCGGGCCAGGGCGGGGGACCCAGTACTTC

D gene: NA
V gene: TRBV7-8
J gene: TRBJ1-2
clone size: NA
CDR3 protein: CASSPLGAARGNGYTF
CDR3 DNA: TGTGCCAGCAGCCCCCTGGGGGCAGCGAGAGGAAATGGCTACACCTTC

D gene: NA
V gene: TRBV7-9
J gene: TRBJ1-6
clone size: NA
CDR3 protein: CASSPPTGDSSYNSPLHF
CDR3 DNA: TGTGCCAGCAGCCCACCGACAGGCGATAGCTCCTATAATTCACCCCTCCACTTT

D gene: TRBD1
V gene: TRBV4-1
J gene: TRBJ1-4
clone size: NA
CDR3 protein: CASSRPTQRGTGYGIREKLFF
CDR3 DNA: TGCGCCAGCAGCCGCCCGACCCAAAGAGGGACAGGGTATGGCATACGTGAAAAACTGTTTTTT

D gene: TRBD1
V gene: TRBV19
J gene: TRBJ1-5
clone size: NA
CDR3 protein: CASSTTGYGNQPQHF
CDR3 DNA: TGTGCCAGTAGTACGACAGGGTATGGCAATCAGCCCCAGCATTTT

D gene: NA
V gene: TRBV7-2
J gene: TRBJ1-2
clone size: NA
CDR3 protein: CASSFGNMAGSGYTF
CDR3 DNA: TGTGCCAGCAGCTTTGGTAACATGGCCGGGAGTGGCTACACCTTC

D gene: NA
V gene: TRBV19
J gene: TRBJ1-2
clone size: once
CDR3 protein: CASRARGDPTGYGYTF
CDR3 DNA: TGTGCCAGTAGAGCCCGGGGGGACCCGACGGGCTATGGCTACACCTTC